This T cell receptor beta chain derives from a study of T cell changes during pregnancy in multiple sclerosis. Produced via immunoSEQ multiplex PCR; TCRdb's table is partial and in-frame only. Here the sample spans under 110,000 clones, 91% being singletons. The CDR3 has 15 residues. Trimming cost V 5 bases and J 8 bases, with 19 bases left between them. Germline V gene sequence: CDR1 SGHAT, CDR2 FQNNGV. This TCR was recovered from a female donor with multiple sclerosis, enrolled in a pregnancy study. The chain recombines TRBV11-2 with TRBJ2-4; the D gene is possibly TRBD2 (5 bases). This material consisted of peripheral blood, taken in the second trimester of pregnancy. CDR3 coding DNA: TGTGCCAGCAGCCCGGGGTGGCGTGGTTCCGACATTCAGTACTTC. This encodes CASSPGWRGSDIQYF.